The 24 T cell receptor beta chains presented below share a single source sample, sequenced in a study of blood T cell repertoires in COVID-19. Here immunoSEQ multiplex PCR was the method, and the copy in TCRdb shows in-frame clones only, minus some. The sample consists of fewer than 150,000 clones, around 85% of them appearing once. The specimen was peripheral blood. The receptors were gathered from a woman aged 50 to 60 who had recovered from COVID-19.

The V and J genes are TRBV7-8 and TRBJ1-1; 8 bases map to TRBD1. The CDR3 length is 12 residues. The J segment lost 8 bases and the V segment lost 4 bases, leaving 3 bases of the junction unmatched. Germline V CDR1 and CDR2: SGHVS, FQNEAQ. In DNA, the CDR3 is TGTGCCAGCAGCTACAGACAGGGGGAAGCTTTCTTT. Protein: CASSYRQGEAFF. The whole variable domain, filled in from reference TRBV7-8 and TRBJ1-1, reads GAGVSQSPRYKVAKRGQDVALRCDPISGHVSLFWYQQALGQGPEFLTYFQNEAQLDKSGLPSDRFFAERPEGSVSTLKIQRTQQEDSAVYLCASSYRQGEAFFGQGTRLTVV.

V is TRBV4-1 and J is TRBJ1-1, with D perhaps TRBD1 (5 bases). Trimming took off 1 base at V and 4 bases at J, with 13 bases between the two ends. The germline CDR1 and CDR2 sequences are MGHRA and YSYEKL. The CDR3 is 15 residues long. The chain's CDR3 is CASSQGRGYGTEAFF. The CDR3 nucleotides are TGCGCCAGCAGCCAAGGGCGGGGGTATGGCACTGAAGCTTTCTTT.

This clone showed up just once. The genes are TRBV2 and TRBJ2-5, with D uncertain. Trimming took off 4 bases at V and 1 base at J, with 13 bases between the two ends. In germline, CDR1 is SNHLY, CDR2 FYNNEI. The CDR3 consists of 15 residues. CDR3 bases: TGTGCCAGCAGTGGCGCAGGCCAGCCCCAAGAGACCCAGTACTTC. Its protein product is CASSGAGQPQETQYF.

This chain joins TRBV4-2 and TRBJ2-3; TRBD1 aligns across 11 bases. The CDR3 has 16 residues. Trimming took 1 base from V and 6 from J; bases not matched to a gene: 6. CDR1 and CDR2 from the germline V gene are LGHNA and YNFKEQ. The chain's CDR3 is CASSQVGTGGGDTQYF. The CDR3 bases are TGTGCCAGCAGCCAAGTGGGGACAGGGGGGGGTGATACGCAGTATTTT.

CDR3: CASHLGLAGPNTGELFF. In nucleotides, the CDR3 is TGTGCCAGCCACCTGGGACTAGCGGGGCCGAACACCGGGGAGCTGTTTTTT. This chain connects TRBV18 to TRBJ2-2, with 13 nucleotides matching TRBD2. The ends lost 8 bases at V and 0 bases at J; junction bases unmatched: 6. Germline V gene data show CDR1 as KGHSH and CDR2 as LQKENI. There are 17 residues in the CDR3.

The chain uses TRBV25-1 and TRBJ1-2; 8 bases map to TRBD1. With V trimmed by 1 base and J by 1 base, 2 bases remained unmatched. The CDR3 totals 15 residues. From germline, CDR1 is MGHDK and CDR2 SYGVNS. The CDR3 DNA follows: TGTGCCAGCAGTGAATGGGGACAGGTTAACTATGGCTACACCTTC. This gives the protein CASSEWGQVNYGYTF.

The chain joins TRBV19 to TRBJ2-1; D may be TRBD2 (7 bases). The CDR3 covers 17 residues. Trimming stripped 4 bases from V and 2 bases from J, with 18 bases between. Germline-derived CDR1 and CDR2 are LNHDA and SQIVND (reference sequence). DNA of the CDR3: TGTGCCAGTAGTAAGGGGTACGTGGGGGGGCCCTACAATGAGCAGTTCTTC. This encodes CASSKGYVGGPYNEQFF.

This chain connects TRBV15 to TRBJ2-1, with D possibly TRBD2 on 6 matching bases. Between the trimmed V and J ends, which lost 5 bases and 7 bases, there was a span of 18 bases. The germline V gene encodes CDR1 LNHNV and CDR2 YYDKDF (reference sequence). The CDR3 is 15 amino acids. CDR3 in amino acids: CATSHRLPGVNEQFF. The CDR3 bases are TGTGCCACCAGCCATCGACTCCCGGGGGTAAATGAGCAGTTCTTC. Based on the CDR3 plus reference TRBV15 and TRBJ2-1, the full variable domain is DAMVIQNPRYQVTQFGKPVTLSCSQTLNHNVMYWYQQKSSQAPKLLFHYYDKDFNNEADTPDNFQSRRPNTSFCFLDIRSPGLGDTAMYLCATSHRLPGVNEQFFGPGTRLTVL.

V is TRBV19 and J is TRBJ2-3; 9 nucleotides agree with TRBD1. The germline gives CDR1 LNHDA, CDR2 SQIVND (reference sequence). CDR3 length equals 16 residues. The V segment lost 5 bases and the J segment 3 bases; nucleotides outside the gene matches: 9. The CDR3 here is CASSDAGTGLTDTQYF. The CDR3 region has the DNA TGTGCCAGTAGTGATGCCGGGACAGGGCTAACAGATACGCAGTATTTT.

For this clone: This specimen includes other DNA sequences encoding the same CDR3. This sequence joins TRBV19 and TRBJ1-1; unclear D gene. V was shortened by 7 bases and J by 1 base, with 13 bases between the two germline ends. CDR3 length: 14 residues. Germline-derived CDR1 and CDR2 are LNHDA and SQIVND (reference sequence). In DNA form, the CDR3 reads TGTGCCAGTACCCGTAGGGAGGGGAACACTGAAGCTTTCTTT. It specifies CASTRREGNTEAFF.

This sequence joins TRBV6-5 and TRBJ2-3; 7 nucleotides agree with TRBD1. The J segment lost 2 bases and the V segment lost 8 bases, leaving 7 bases of the junction unmatched. The CDR3 is 14 amino acids. Looked up from germline, CDR1 is MNHEY and CDR2 is SVGAGI. The CDR3 loop reads CASWRGGYTDTQYF. In nucleotides, the CDR3 is TGTGCCAGCTGGAGAGGGGGCTACACAGATACGCAGTATTTT.

This chain joins TRBV6-5 and TRBJ2-7, with 11 bases identical to TRBD2. The CDR3 length is 15 residues. Per germline, CDR1 MNHEY and CDR2 SVGAGI. V was clipped by 2 bases and J by 2 bases; unmatched bases: 2. The DNA for the CDR3 is TGTGCCAGCAGTTACGGGACTAGCGGAACCTACGAGCAGTACTTC. Its protein is CASSYGTSGTYEQYF.

This chain joins TRBV2 and TRBJ2-7; 10 bases match TRBD2. CDR1 and CDR2 (germline): SNHLY, FYNNEI. V shed 5 bases, J shed 6 bases, and the junction held 10 bases outside the gene matches. CDR3 length: 15 amino acids. The CDR3: CASSLVLAGTGEQYF. The DNA of the CDR3 is TGTGCCAGCAGTTTAGTACTAGCGGGGACGGGCGAGCAGTACTTC.

This rearrangement joins TRBV5-6 to TRBJ1-2; D unresolved. This CDR3 has 13 residues. Looked up from germline, CDR1 is SGHDT and CDR2 is YYEEEE. The V gene lost 7 bases and the J gene lost 0 bases, with 10 bases spanning the gap. For the CDR3, the DNA is TGTGCCAGCTTCTCTGGGCCTAACTATGGCTACACCTTC. The encoded protein is CASFSGPNYGYTF.

J is TRBJ1-2 and V is TRBV11-2; TRBD1 might be the D (5 bases). V was pared by 5 bases and J by 10 bases, with 20 bases between. This CDR3 spans 14 amino acids. Germline V lookup: CDR1 SGHAT, CDR2 FQNNGV. The chain's CDR3 is CASSPLQGYGDYTF. The DNA for the CDR3 is TGTGCCAGCAGCCCCCTTCAGGGTTACGGTGACTACACCTTC.

The chain employs TRBV15 and TRBJ2-1; 9 nucleotides align to TRBD2. The CDR3 has 16 residues. After removal of 0 bases from V and 7 bases from J, the junction contained 7 bases not matched to a gene. Per the germline V gene, CDR1 is LNHNV and CDR2 is YYDKDF (reference sequence). The CDR3 sequence is CATSRERGGQANEQFF. CDR3 DNA sequence: TGTGCCACCAGCAGAGAGCGGGGGGGTCAGGCTAATGAGCAGTTCTTC.

J is TRBJ2-1 and V is TRBV28; TRBD2 matches 14 bases. This CDR3 comprises 13 residues. Germline CDR1 MDHEN, CDR2 SYDVKM. CDR3 nucleotide sequence: TGTGCTGCATACAGGGGACTAGCGGGAGCCCTGTTCTTC. It translates to CAAYRGLAGALFF.

The chain employs TRBV7-6 and TRBJ2-7, with TRBD2 matching over 15 bases. Germline CDR1 and CDR2: SGHVS and FNYEAQ. The CDR3 sequence is 19 residues long. After removal of 5 bases from V and 6 bases from J, the junction contained 17 bases not matched to a gene. The CDR3 nucleotides are TGTGCCAGCAGCCCTACTCTGAACGGACTAGCGGGAGGGCTGGGCGAGCAGTACTTC. Its protein product is CASSPTLNGLAGGLGEQYF.

The chain uses TRBV4-1 and TRBJ1-2; D unclear. The CDR3 contains 12 residues. Germline CDR1 reads MGHRA; CDR2 reads YSYEKL. V gave up 4 bases and J gave up 8 bases, with 11 bases separating them. CDR3 nucleotide sequence: TGCGCCAGCAGCCCCGACTCCATGGGCTACACCTTC. Protein product: CASSPDSMGYTF.

V is TRBV6-5 and J is TRBJ1-3; 9 bases line up with TRBD1. Germline V CDR1 and CDR2: MNHEY, SVGAGI. The CDR3 is made up of 15 amino acids. Unmatched junction bases numbered 8, after V lost 3 bases and J lost 8 bases. In nucleotides, the CDR3 is TGTGCCAGCAGTTATTACGGGACAGGGTTCGACACCATATATTTT. It is translated as CASSYYGTGFDTIYF.

The V call is TRBV11-2, the J call TRBJ2-5; the match to TRBD2 covers 12 bases. Trimming cost V 5 bases and J 5 bases; bases outside gene matches: 12. Germline V gene data show CDR1 as SGHAT and CDR2 as FQNNGV. The CDR3 is made up of 17 amino acids. CDR3 protein: CASSLRLAGEPGETQYF. CDR3 DNA: TGTGCCAGCAGCCTGCGACTAGCGGGGGAACCAGGGGAGACCCAGTACTTC.

The chain carries TRBV2 and TRBJ2-7, with 13 bases lining up with TRBD2. Trimming at V came to 1 base and at J to 7 bases, leaving 13 bases not matched to a gene. CDR3 size: 18 residues. Germline V gives CDR1 SNHLY, CDR2 FYNNEI. The CDR3 nucleotides are TGTGCCAGCAGTGAAGGAGAAAACGGACTAGCGGGAGTCGGTGAGCAGTACTTC. Amino acid sequence: CASSEGENGLAGVGEQYF.

As DNA, the CDR3 is TGTGCCAGCAGCTTAGATGGACAGGCCTACGAGCAGTACTTC. As protein: CASSLDGQAYEQYF. The chain has TRBV11-3 and TRBJ2-7; 7 nucleotides match TRBD1. J gave up 2 bases and V 0 bases, and 1 base lay outside the gene matches. CDR3 length: 14 amino acids. Germline loops: CDR1 SGHNT, CDR2 YENEEA.

The J gene is TRBJ1-3, the V gene TRBV2; the D gene is possibly TRBD1 (6 bases). The germline V gene has CDR1 SNHLY and CDR2 FYNNEI. The CDR3 sequence is 16 residues long. V gave up 6 bases and J gave up 4 bases, with 19 bases separating them. The CDR3 loop is CASSTPEGQPGNTIYF. Here the CDR3 DNA reads TGTGCCAGCAGCACCCCCGAAGGACAGCCGGGAAACACCATATATTTT.